The T cell receptor beta chain described here comes from a study of blood T cell repertoires in COVID-19. About the study: COVID-19 samples collected from the United States, Italy and Spain covered acute and convalescent phases. Sources were T cells, B-cell-depleted T cells, or PBMCs; the material itself was cDNA or gDNA.

Germline lookup yields CDR1 SGHTA and CDR2 FQGNSA. The CDR3 contains 14 residues. V was shortened by 4 bases and J by 4 bases, with 11 bases between the two germline ends. Libraries were prepared by immunoSEQ multiplex PCR; TCRdb keeps only in-frame clonotypes and omits some of them. The data show 120,000 to 150,000 clones, with around 87% seen just once and less than 4% held by the top ten. Source material: peripheral blood. The source of this sequence is a woman aged 55-70 years with active COVID-19. This chain uses TRBV7-2 with TRBJ1-3; D not certain. DNA of the CDR3: TGTGCCAGCAGCTCCGTTGACGGGGGAAACACCATATATTTT. Its translation: CASSSVDGGNTIYF.